This TCR beta chain was observed in a study of shared clonotypes between healthy human individuals. On the study more broadly: The donors, a couple of women and a few men, were aged 18 to 49.

With regard to this clone: Antigen specificity is unknown.

CDR3 length equals 15 residues. Germline V gives CDR1 SEHNR, CDR2 FQNEAQ (reference sequence). V lost 1 base and J lost 4; bases outside the gene matches: 2. Broader study findings: Among a handful of donors, roughly 5% of naive CD4 clonotypes were found in common.

Sequencing used immunoSEQ multiplex PCR; TCRdb keeps in-frame clones, though not all of them. Of over a million clones listed, roughly 74% are singletons. The clonotype originates from a young man in good health. Some clones in this sample may be carry-over from other donors' samples. The V and J genes are TRBV7-9 and TRBJ2-7, with 12 bases fitting TRBD2. Sequenced sample: memory CD4+ T cells from PBMCs. Indicated subset: CD45RA-negative fraction. In DNA form, the CDR3 reads TGTGCCAGCAGCTTAGACCTAGCGGGAGGGTACGAGCAGTACTTC. Translating gives CASSLDLAGGYEQYF. Looking up the rest from reference TRBV7-9 and TRBJ2-7 gives the full variable domain: DTGVSQNPRHKITKRGQNVTFRCDPISEHNRLYWYRQTLGQGPEFLTYFQNEAQLEKSRLLSDRFSAERPKGSFSTLEIQRTEQGDSAMYLCASSLDLAGGYEQYFGPGTRLTVT.